The present T cell receptor (beta chain) was sequenced within a study of technical replicates of blood from four donors (dated by TCRdb to 2016 to 2017). Library preparation used the immunoSEQ multiplex PCR assay. As stored in TCRdb, this immuneACCESS dataset retains in-frame rearrangements with V and J assigned. A fraction of the clones does not appear; measured against another copy, unresolved V genes explain less than half of the discrepancy, and the remainder lacks a known reason. The sample table lists approximately 70,000 clones, approximately 93% of them with a count of one. Jointly, the top ten make up over 0.35% of the sample. With regard to this clone: Its antigen has not been determined. Per-nucleotide qualities are absent, and no much larger clonotype sits a single base away.

The CDR3 spans 14 residues, from the cysteine through the phenylalanine. This entry keeps only the CDR3 DNA: 42 bases, framed from base 1. For CDR1 and CDR2, the germline V gene lists MDHEN and SYDVKM. Clipping removes 6 bases from V and 3 bases from J, with 6 as the unmatched junction base count. The specimen sequenced was T cells isolated from PBMCs. The TCR sequence derives from a human donor in good health. The V and J segments used are TRBV28 and TRBJ2-7, with 9 junctional bases fitting TRBD2. The sequence in DNA is TGTGCCAGCAGGCCGACTAGCGGAGTCTACGAGCAGTACTTC. This gives the protein CASRPTSGVYEQYF.